Ten or more counts support the clone carrying this T cell receptor beta chain. This sample is part of a study of T cells in Graves' hyperthyroidism and ophthalmopathy. Study context: The blood sample was taken at first diagnosis, before treatment began.

The source material, RNA transcripts, was used to amplify TCR beta CDR3 regions. The HTBI set primed first-round TCR CDR3 RT-PCR. TCRdb used MiXCR to reprocess the multiplex PCR reads, holding one entry per CDR3 protein. The table lists 350,000 to 450,000 distinct CDR3 sequences, roughly a sixth of them singletons. Newly diagnosed hyperthyroidism patients aged 18 to 65 years had disease lasting under 2 months. Around 10 ml fresh peripheral blood yielded the PBMCs. Germline CDR1 and CDR2: MNHNS and SASEGT. Trimming removed 4 bases at V and 7 bases at J, with 8 bases between. There are 11 residues in the CDR3.

The rearrangement links TRBV6-1 to TRBJ2-7, with a possible D match to TRBD2 (6 bases). The sequence derives from a woman under 40 with Graves' hyperthyroidism that later progressed to Graves' ophthalmopathy. Material: blood. The CDR3 DNA is TGTGCCAGCAGTGGGAGGGGAGAGCAGTACTTC. It encodes CASSGRGEQYF.